A single TCR beta chain is shown here with its context. Its antigen is still unknown. Per the authors' pipeline: Junction-only immunoSEQ data arrived without quality scores, meaning filtering differed. TCRdb's table, derived via immunoSEQ multiplex PCR, lists solely in-frame clones and lacks some. V, J and clone size are taken as reported in that table, and D and trimming were inferred from the DNA itself. The sample consists of about 2,200,000 clones, 90% to 95% of them appearing once. This entry comes from a study of shared clonotypes between healthy human individuals. About the research overall: The cohort had a couple of women and a few men, ages 18 to 49. Study-wide points: Larger richness was generally estimated for naive than memory subsets. It was the few donors that limited the genetic and exposure-history diversity represented.

Positively selected for CCR7, the CD45RO-negative cells used as naive CD8 cells excluded terminally differentiated effector memory CD45RA+ cells. Per germline, CDR1 ENHRY and CDR2 SYGVKD. The germline V and J ends were trimmed by 2 bases and 4 bases, with 18 bases remaining between them. This CDR3 is 17 amino acids long. Sequenced sample: naive CD8+ T cells from PBMCs. V gene TRBV10-3 combines with J gene TRBJ1-3; a possible D gene is TRBD1 (5 bases). This clonotype was obtained from a young man in good health. Some clones in this sample may be carry-over from other donors' samples. In nucleotides, the CDR3 is TGTGCCATCAGTGAGGGGTGGGGCATAGGTTCGGGAAACACCATATATTTT. Its translation: CAISEGWGIGSGNTIYF.